The 22 T cell receptor beta chains listed next were all sequenced from one sample in a study of blood T cell repertoires in COVID-19. Profiled with immunoSEQ multiplex PCR; TCRdb holds only in-frame clones, not every one. The sample yields some 69,000 clones, 90% seen once. The material sequenced was peripheral blood. The receptors originated from a man aged 50-59 years with COVID-19, enrolled during active disease.

The chain has TRBV4-1 and TRBJ2-7; D may be TRBD2 (6 bases). The germline V and J ends were trimmed by 8 bases and 5 bases, with 13 bases remaining between them. Germline V lookup: CDR1 MGHRA, CDR2 YSYEKL. This CDR3 is 12 amino acids long. The CDR3 region has the DNA TGCGCCAGCTCGGGGGAAATGGACGAGCAGTACTTC. It specifies CASSGEMDEQYF.

J is TRBJ1-4 and V is TRBV10-3, with TRBD1 as a possible D gene (5 bases). Germline loops: CDR1 ENHRY, CDR2 SYGVKD. Trimming stripped 6 bases from V and 5 bases from J, with 13 bases between. This CDR3 is 14 amino acids long. The CDR3 DNA reads TGTGCCATCAGAGAGGGACGGGGGAATGAAAAACTGTTTTTT. The encoded protein is CAIREGRGNEKLFF.

The V gene is TRBV24-1, the J gene TRBJ2-1, with 9 positions matching TRBD1. The CDR3 runs to 15 residues. V lost 2 bases to trimming and J lost 7 bases; unmatched junction nucleotides: 5. Looked up from germline, CDR1 is KGHDR and CDR2 is SFDVKD. The CDR3 protein is CATSDSGQGENEQFF. CDR3 coding DNA: TGTGCCACCAGTGATTCGGGACAGGGCGAGAATGAGCAGTTCTTC.

The V gene is TRBV6-5, the J gene TRBJ2-5; maybe TRBD1 (6 bases). V lost 6 bases and J lost 1, with 9 bases in between. The CDR3 totals 13 residues. Germline V CDR1 and CDR2: MNHEY, SVGAGI. CDR3 sequence reads: CASSWTVQETQYF. CDR3 nucleotides: TGTGCCAGCAGCTGGACAGTCCAAGAGACCCAGTACTTC.

The CDR3, as DNA: TGTGCCAGCAGTGACACGGGACAGGGACGGAGAAACACCATATATTTT. Translated: CASSDTGQGRRNTIYF. The chain links TRBV6-4 to TRBJ1-3, with 9 bases matching TRBD1. The CDR3 totals 16 residues. J lost 5 bases, V lost 2 bases, and 7 bases had no gene match. Germline V gene data show CDR1 as MRHNA and CDR2 as SNTAGT.

The rearrangement uses TRBV27 and TRBJ1-4; D is ambiguous. The length of the CDR3 is 17 residues. Germline V gene sequence: CDR1 MNHEY, CDR2 SMNVEV (reference sequence). With 4 bases removed from V and 4 bases from J, the gap between germline ends came to 19 bases. CDR3 sequence (DNA): TGTGCCAGCAGTTCTGACACAGACTACGTTCTTAATGAAAAACTGTTTTTT. Protein product: CASSSDTDYVLNEKLFF. Combining the CDR3 with reference TRBV27 and TRBJ1-4 gives the whole variable domain EAQVTQNPRYLITVTGKKLTVTCSQNMNHEYMSWYRQDPGLGLRQIYYSMNVEVTDKGDVPEGYKVSRKEKRNFPLILESPSPNQTSLYFCASSSDTDYVLNEKLFFGSGTQLSVL.

The rearrangement joins TRBV9 to TRBJ2-1; 8 bases map to TRBD1. Germline CDR1 SGDLS, CDR2 YYNGEE. Unmatched junction bases numbered 4, after V lost 3 bases and J lost 5 bases. The CDR3 contains 14 residues. The CDR3 DNA reads TGTGCCAGCAGCGACTCGACAGGGGACAATGAGCAGTTCTTC. This translates into CASSDSTGDNEQFF. Complete variable domain (other parts from reference TRBV9 and TRBJ2-1): DSGVTQTPKHLITATGQRVTLRCSPRSGDLSVYWYQQSLDQGLQFLIQYYNGEERAKGNILERFSAQQFPDLHSELNLSSLELGDSALYFCASSDSTGDNEQFFGPGTRLTVL.

This chain uses TRBV19 with TRBJ1-5, with 9 bases matching TRBD1. The germline gives CDR1 LNHDA, CDR2 SQIVND (reference sequence). There are 14 residues in the CDR3. V was clipped by 6 bases and J by 7 bases; unmatched bases: 7. CDR3 region: CASSTGGPWQPQHF. The CDR3 nucleotides are TGTGCCAGTAGCACAGGGGGCCCGTGGCAGCCCCAGCATTTT.

In nucleotides, the CDR3 is TGTGCCATCAGGACTAGCAGGGATGACAATGAGCAGTTCTTC. Residues: CAIRTSRDDNEQFF. This chain links TRBV10-3 with TRBJ2-1; 7 bases match TRBD2. The CDR3 contains 14 residues. V lost 6 bases to trimming and J lost 5 bases; unmatched junction nucleotides: 7. Germline CDR1 reads ENHRY; CDR2 reads SYGVKD.

This rearrangement joins TRBV7-2 to TRBJ2-1; D unresolved. Trimming shortened V by 3 bases and J by 6 bases, and 3 bases separated the two germline ends. CDR1 is SGHTA and CDR2 is FQGNSA in the germline V gene. The length of the CDR3 is 11 residues. The CDR3 coding sequence is TGTGCCAGCAGCTTCCTCAATGAGCAGTTCTTC. Amino acids: CASSFLNEQFF.

The gene calls are TRBV19 and TRBJ1-4; 7 positions match TRBD1. With 6 bases clipped from V and 7 bases from J, the junction kept 5 bases outside the gene matches. Germline CDR1 and CDR2: LNHDA and SQIVND (reference sequence). The CDR3 extends over 13 amino acids. This CDR3 is CASRRQGGEKLFF. The CDR3 nucleotides are TGTGCCAGTAGGAGACAGGGAGGTGAAAAACTGTTTTTT.

This clone was seen just once. The chain combines TRBV28 with TRBJ2-2; D is unresolved. There are 15 residues in the CDR3. Per the germline V gene, CDR1 is MDHEN and CDR2 is SYDVKM. The V gene lost 5 bases and the J gene lost 0 bases, with 10 bases spanning the gap. The CDR3 is CASSPSVSNTGELFF. CDR3 bases: TGTGCCAGCAGTCCCTCCGTTTCGAACACCGGGGAGCTGTTTTTT.

V gene TRBV12-3 or TRBV12-4 combines with J gene TRBJ2-2; no reliable D call. Trimming shortened V by 6 bases and J by 6 bases, and 8 bases separated the two germline ends. The CDR3 is made up of 12 amino acids. This chain's CDR3 is CASRLNAGELFF. In nucleotides, the CDR3 is TGTGCCAGCAGACTCAACGCCGGGGAGCTGTTTTTT.

CDR3 sequence: CASSQDGGRELTGELFF. The DNA for the CDR3 is TGCGCCAGCAGCCAAGACGGCGGGCGGGAGCTCACCGGGGAGCTGTTTTTT. V is TRBV4-1 and J is TRBJ2-2; the match to TRBD2 covers 7 bases. The V gene's germline CDR1 is MGHRA and CDR2 YSYEKL. Trimming removed 0 bases from V and 4 bases from J; junction bases left unmatched: 8. This CDR3 has 17 amino acids.

The rearrangement links TRBV5-8 to TRBJ2-1, with 7 bases matching TRBD1. V lost 2 bases and J lost 4; bases outside the gene matches: 6. The CDR3 contains 15 residues. The germline V gene encodes CDR1 SGHTS and CDR2 YDEGEE. CDR3 sequence reads: CASSFADRVYNEQFF. In DNA form, the CDR3 reads TGTGCCAGCAGCTTTGCCGACAGGGTGTACAATGAGCAGTTCTTC.

The chain combines TRBV6-6 with TRBJ2-3; D may be TRBD2 (5 bases). CDR1 is MNHNY, CDR2 SVGAGI, per germline (reference sequence). The CDR3 has 15 residues. V lost 8 bases to trimming and J lost 6 bases, with 21 bases between them. CDR3 sequence reads: CASELSSRGGDTQYF. In DNA form, the CDR3 reads TGTGCCAGCGAACTGAGTAGCCGGGGTGGGGATACGCAGTATTTT.

The chain joins TRBV10-3 to TRBJ2-3, with 7 bases matching TRBD2. V lost 5 bases, J lost 4 bases, and 15 bases stayed unmatched. Germline V lookup: CDR1 ENHRY, CDR2 SYGVKD. The CDR3 totals 17 residues. The CDR3 loop is CAISMIRVGEGADTQYF. DNA for the CDR3: TGTGCCATCAGTATGATCCGAGTGGGGGAGGGCGCAGATACGCAGTATTTT.

The J gene is TRBJ2-7, the V gene TRBV5-1; perhaps TRBD2 as D (6 bases). Germline assignment: CDR1 SGHRS and CDR2 YFSETQ. The CDR3 spans 14 residues. Trimming shortened V by 4 bases and J by 5 bases, and 16 bases separated the two germline ends. CDR3 DNA sequence: TGCGCCAGCAGCCCCCGGGAGTTTGGGGACGAGCAGTACTTC. It yields the protein CASSPREFGDEQYF.

The chain carries TRBV3-1 (or the pseudogene TRBV3-2) and TRBJ2-7, with a tentative D call TRBD2 (5 bases). Trimming took 0 bases from V and 3 from J, leaving 15 bases between them. CDR3 length equals 16 residues. The germline gives CDR1 LGHDT, CDR2 YNNKEL (reference sequence). CDR3 sequence (DNA): TGTGCCAGCAGCCAAGATTTTAGAGCGGCTCGCTACGAGCAGTACTTC. It codes for CASSQDFRAARYEQYF.

The chain recombines TRBV5-1 with TRBJ1-1; D is unclear. This CDR3 is built from 16 residues. V dropped 2 bases and J dropped 4 bases, with 18 bases sitting between them. The germline V gene encodes CDR1 SGHRS and CDR2 YFSETQ. The CDR3 DNA sequence: TGCGCCAGCAGCTTAGGAGGTTATAGGGTCGGCACTGAAGCTTTCTTT. This codes for CASSLGGYRVGTEAFF.

The gene calls are TRBV6-5 and TRBJ1-2; the D is unclear. Germline V gene lookup returns CDR1 MNHEY and CDR2 SVGAGI. The length of the CDR3 is 11 residues. Between the trimmed V and J ends, which lost 2 bases and 8 bases, there was a span of 6 bases. This chain's CDR3 is CASSYGGGYTF. The CDR3, as DNA: TGTGCCAGCAGTTACGGTGGCGGCTACACCTTC.

This chain links TRBV12-3 or TRBV12-4 with TRBJ1-2; 10 bases agree with TRBD1. V shed 5 bases, J shed 7 bases, and the junction held 4 bases outside the gene matches. The CDR3 has 13 residues. CDR3: CASSRTGGGGYTF. CDR3 in DNA: TGTGCCAGCAGTAGGACAGGGGGAGGTGGCTACACCTTC.